These 9 T cell receptor beta chains were sequenced from one sample in a study of T cell responses to AZD1222 COVID-19 vaccine (dated by TCRdb to about 2021). Preparation of the library involved the immunoSEQ multiplex PCR assay. As stored in TCRdb, this immuneACCESS dataset retains in-frame rearrangements with V and J assigned. A fraction of the clones does not appear; measured against another copy, unresolved V genes explain less than half of the discrepancy, and the remainder lacks a known reason. For this sample the table gives approximately 100,000 clones, of which approximately 87% were detected only once. 3% to 3.5% of the sample is taken by the ten largest. The time point label here, explained by the study, means: baseline before first vaccination. The sample was peripheral blood, taken on day 0 of AZD1222 vaccination. These TCRs come from an adult in good health.

This chain uses TRBV19 with TRBJ2-7; 10 nucleotides agree with TRBD2. CDR3 length: 16 residues. Germline V CDR1 and CDR2: LNHDA, SQIVND (reference sequence). The V and J ends lost 6 bases and 4 bases, in that order; junction bases with no gene match: 12. The CDR3 DNA sequence: TGTGCCAGTAGACCGCGGTCAGCGGGGGGGCCGTACGAGCAGTACTTC. Protein product: CASRPRSAGGPYEQYF.

The rearrangement uses TRBV20-1 and TRBJ2-5; the D call may be TRBD1 or TRBD2 (5 bases each). The CDR3 extends over 11 amino acids. The germline V gene encodes CDR1 DFQATT and CDR2 SNEGSKA (reference sequence). The V and J ends lost 5 bases and 5 bases respectively, with 9 bases between them. CDR3: CSAGTVETQYF. The DNA of the CDR3 is TGCAGTGCTGGGACGGTGGAGACCCAGTACTTC.

The chain joins TRBV6-2 or TRBV6-3 to TRBJ2-4; 7 positions match TRBD1. Trimming cost V 2 bases and J 2 bases; bases outside gene matches: 6. The CDR3 totals 16 residues. Per the germline V gene, CDR1 is MNHEY and CDR2 is SVGEGT. CDR3 protein: CASSYTLDRTKNIQYF. The CDR3 DNA follows: TGTGCCAGCAGTTACACTTTGGACAGGACCAAAAACATTCAGTACTTC.

This sequence joins TRBV11-3 and TRBJ2-1; D uncertain. Deletions cut 0 bases from V and 0 bases from J, with 12 bases between. Germline lookup yields CDR1 SGHNT and CDR2 YENEEA. The CDR3 covers 17 residues. The DNA of the CDR3 is TGTGCCAGCAGCTTAGATCGGGCTAGGAGCTCCTACAATGAGCAGTTCTTC. It encodes CASSLDRARSSYNEQFF.

The CDR3 coding sequence is TGTGCCAGTAGCATAACCGGGCTAAGGGACACTGAAGCTTTCTTT. As protein: CASSITGLRDTEAFF. This chain joins TRBV19 and TRBJ1-1; D gene unclear. The CDR3 is 15 amino acids. Germline-derived CDR1 and CDR2 are LNHDA and SQIVND (reference sequence). Trimming cost V 6 bases and J 3 bases, with 17 bases left between them.

This clone showed up just a few times. The chain is built from TRBV20-1 and TRBJ2-5, with D possibly being TRBD1 (6 bases). The CDR3 is made up of 11 amino acids. V gave up 7 bases and J gave up 2 bases, with 8 bases separating them. CDR1 is DFQATT and CDR2 is SNEGSKA in the germline V gene (reference sequence). CDR3 protein: CSGQAQETQYF. The DNA for the CDR3 is TGCAGTGGACAGGCACAAGAGACCCAGTACTTC.

The sample holds a few counts of this clone. This chain joins TRBV5-1 and TRBJ1-2; maybe TRBD1 (6 bases). Germline CDR1 SGHRS, CDR2 YFSETQ. The V and J ends lost 3 bases and 4 bases respectively, with 13 bases between them. CDR3 length: 14 amino acids. DNA of the CDR3: TGCGCCAGCAGCTGGGGGGGCGCAGGCTATGGCTACACCTTC. Its translation is CASSWGGAGYGYTF.

V and J are TRBV24-1 and TRBJ2-3; 8 nucleotides line up with TRBD1. V shed 3 bases, J shed 3 bases, and the junction held 7 bases outside the gene matches. CDR1 KGHDR and CDR2 SFDVKD come from the germline V gene. The CDR3 runs to 16 residues. CDR3 DNA sequence: TGTGCCACCAGTGATCCCAGGGGGCGTCTGACAGATACGCAGTATTTT. Protein: CATSDPRGRLTDTQYF.

The chain couples TRBV2 to TRBJ1-1; D gene uncertain. This CDR3 is 13 amino acids long. From germline, CDR1 is SNHLY and CDR2 FYNNEI. V was shortened by 6 bases and J by 4 bases, with 12 bases between the two germline ends. The CDR3 DNA follows: TGTGCCAGCAGAAACGACGGATTCACTGAAGCTTTCTTT. Translating gives CASRNDGFTEAFF.